Reported below is one T cell receptor delta chain. The J segment lost 2 bases and the V segment lost 3 bases, leaving 6 bases of the junction unmatched. This CDR3 is 19 amino acids long. Germline-derived CDR1 and CDR2 are GEAIGNYY and EKD. This sample stems from a study of gamma-delta chains in newborns, infants, children. Study in general: Microbial exposure reportedly drives polyclonal innate γδ T cell expansion after birth.

TCRdb made new clone calls on the reads using CATT. Seen here are 15,000 or so delta-chain clones, 7.3% observed once, and the top ten hold around 22%. The sequencing sample was made of blood. This receptor was identified in a child who was a newborn, infant or young child, either healthy, febrile or measles-vaccinated (not recorded which). The genes are TRDV2 and TRDJ3; 13 bases align to TRDD3. The CDR3: CACDRRTGGYAWDTRQMFF. The DNA for the CDR3 is TGTGCCTGTGACCGCCGTACTGGGGGATACGCCTGGGACACCCGACAGATGTTTTTC.